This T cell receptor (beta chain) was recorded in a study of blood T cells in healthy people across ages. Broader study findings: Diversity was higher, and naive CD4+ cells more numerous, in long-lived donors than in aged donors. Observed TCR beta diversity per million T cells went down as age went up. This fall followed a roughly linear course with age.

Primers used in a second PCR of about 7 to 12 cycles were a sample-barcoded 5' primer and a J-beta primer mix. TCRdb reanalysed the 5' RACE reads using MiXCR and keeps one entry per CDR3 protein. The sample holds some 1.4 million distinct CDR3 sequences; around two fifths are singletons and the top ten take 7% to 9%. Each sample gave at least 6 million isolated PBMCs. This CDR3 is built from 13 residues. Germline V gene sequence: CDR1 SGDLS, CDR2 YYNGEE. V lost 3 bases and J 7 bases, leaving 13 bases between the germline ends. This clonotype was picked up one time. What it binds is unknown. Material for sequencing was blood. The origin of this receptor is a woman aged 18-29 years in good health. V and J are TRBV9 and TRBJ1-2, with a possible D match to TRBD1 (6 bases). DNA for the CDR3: TGTGCCAGCAGCGGAACAGGGTACCCTGGCTACACCTTC. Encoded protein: CASSGTGYPGYTF.